Included here is one TCR beta chain sequence, with context. Its specificity is unknown. This sample stems from a study of untreated major depressive disorder. Germline CDR1 and CDR2: SGHTA and FQGTGA. The CDR3 consists of 13 residues. V was shortened by 2 bases and J by 2 bases, with 3 bases between the two germline ends. Major depressive disorder by DSM-IV, Hamilton depression score of at least 18. No major medical conditions, Axis I/II comorbidities, regular medication, or illicit drugs. TCRdb's copy holds only in-frame clones and misses some; the assay was immunoSEQ multiplex PCR. The sample includes about 15,000 clones, about 90% of them seen just once. Findings of the study overall: The sequencing tests were limited to three preselected Vbeta families. Compared with controls, depressed patients showed more TRBV05-01 (Vbeta 5.1) usage in CD4+ T cells. The small study sample limits how generally findings apply.

Sequenced: CD4+ T cells from PBMCs. The sequence came from a man aged 25 to 40 with major depressive disorder. The rearrangement uses TRBV7-3 and TRBJ2-2; no clear D gene. The DNA of the CDR3 is TGTGCCAGCAGCTTAGGCAACACCGGGGAGCTGTTTTTT. It is translated as CASSLGNTGELFF.